A selection of T cell receptor beta chains follows, all from one sample in a study of identical twins. TCRdb analysed the 5' RACE reads with MiXCR anew, one entry per CDR3 protein. This table has roughly 1,500,000 distinct CDR3 sequences, under 35% appearing once. Sequencing used cord blood. The receptor source for this set is a newborn girl in good health. CDR3s include the opening cysteine and the closing phenylalanine or tryptophan. The D gene is left open where the match is weak. For some rows the clone size is stated as once, few or many, or as a class when expanded; others skip it.

j_gene: TRBJ2-4; v_gene: TRBV12-3/TRBV12-4; d_gene: .; abundance: few; CDR3aa: CASSEGAGRAKNIQYF; CDR3nt: TGTGCCAGCAGCGAAGGGGCGGGACGAGCCAAAAACATTCAGTACTTC
j_gene: TRBJ1-2; v_gene: TRBV11-1; d_gene: .; abundance: few; CDR3aa: CASSFSPRGYGYTF; CDR3nt: TGTGCCAGCAGCTTCTCCCCAAGGGGGTATGGCTACACCTTC
j_gene: TRBJ2-3; v_gene: TRBV12-3/TRBV12-4; d_gene: .; abundance: many; CDR3aa: CATAGKYF; CDR3nt: TGTGCCACCGCGGGGAAGTATTTT
j_gene: TRBJ2-5; v_gene: TRBV9; d_gene: .; abundance: few; CDR3aa: CASSVSSGAAAETQYF; CDR3nt: TGTGCCAGCAGCGTATCCTCGGGGGCCGCCGCGGAGACCCAGTACTTC
j_gene: TRBJ2-5; v_gene: TRBV5-1; d_gene: .; abundance: .; CDR3aa: CASSLWAKPETQYF; CDR3nt: TGCGCCAGCAGCTTGTGGGCTAAGCCGGAGACCCAGTACTTC
j_gene: TRBJ2-2; v_gene: TRBV7-2; d_gene: TRBD2; abundance: .; CDR3aa: CAVGGMNTGELFF; CDR3nt: TGTGCCGTCGGGGGGATGAACACCGGGGAGCTGTTTTTT
j_gene: TRBJ2-5; v_gene: TRBV7-9; d_gene: .; abundance: .; CDR3aa: CVSSRRGTDQETQYF; CDR3nt: TGTGTCAGCAGCCGGAGGGGGACAGACCAAGAGACCCAGTACTTC
j_gene: TRBJ2-3; v_gene: TRBV20-1; d_gene: .; abundance: many; CDR3aa: CSAVLASSTDTQYF; CDR3nt: TGCAGTGCTGTGCTAGCGTCTAGCACAGATACGCAGTATTTT
j_gene: TRBJ1-1; v_gene: TRBV20-1; d_gene: .; abundance: few; CDR3aa: CSARLQRVMNTEAFF; CDR3nt: TGCAGTGCTAGATTACAGCGCGTCATGAACACTGAAGCTTTCTTT
j_gene: TRBJ1-2; v_gene: TRBV2; d_gene: TRBD1; abundance: few; CDR3aa: CANRITGTANYGYTF; CDR3nt: TGTGCCAACCGAATCACCGGGACAGCTAACTATGGCTACACCTTC
j_gene: TRBJ2-5; v_gene: TRBV5-1; d_gene: TRBD2; abundance: many; CDR3aa: CASSLAGSETQYF; CDR3nt: TGCGCCAGCAGCTTAGCGGGGTCCGAGACCCAGTACTTC
j_gene: TRBJ2-5; v_gene: TRBV24-1; d_gene: .; abundance: once; CDR3aa: CATSDRAGEHNEQYF; CDR3nt: TGTGCCACCAGTGATAGGGCAGGTGAACACAATGAGCAGTACTTC
j_gene: TRBJ1-1; v_gene: TRBV4-1; d_gene: .; abundance: many; CDR3aa: CASSQQGTEAFF; CDR3nt: TGCGCCAGCAGCCAACAGGGCACTGAAGCTTTCTTT